This T cell receptor (beta chain) was profiled in a study of GPR56 and killer-like receptors on CD4 memory cells (dated by TCRdb to between 2017 and 2020). Notes on the research overall: The study proposed that progressive acquisition of KLRB1, KLRG1, GPR56 and then KLRF1 marks human CD4+ memory T-cell differentiation and cytokine production potential. The study described its healthy blood donors as age-matched to the liver disease patients, who had a median age of around 71 years.

With respect to this clonotype: Its cognate antigen has yet to be identified.

The germline V gene gives CDR1 as SGHTA and CDR2 as FQGNSA. The CDR3 covers 15 residues, taking in both the cysteine and the phenylalanine. Only the protein is on record. Broad study findings and their caveats: Clonal frequency was low in the marker-negative population and increased progressively along the proposed pathway, with TCRbeta diversity decreasing accordingly. Rather than covering full repertoires, the diversity and similarity analyses were limited to the 100 most expanded clones in each population. TCR repertoires overlapped especially between the late populations 4 and 5, and partly population 3. The authors took the finding that clones dominating late populations 4 and 5 were also present in early populations 1 and 2 as evidence for linear differentiation.

Five KLR/GPR56-defined CD4+ populations were enriched by fluorescence-activated cell sorting before TCRbeta sequencing. To test a linear memory differentiation pathway, TCRbeta repertoires were sequenced from five CD4+ T-cell subsets defined by expression of KLRB1, KLRG1, GPR56 and KLRF1. TCR-sequenced cells came from peripheral blood of healthy control individuals, reported as five donors in the TCRbeta analysis figure. Heparinized peripheral blood was collected and all samples were processed within one hour of retrieval. To isolate peripheral blood mononuclear cells, blood was diluted 1:2 in PBS and put through Biocoll density gradient centrifugation at room temperature. CD4+ T cells were enriched from freshly isolated PBMCs by magnetic sorting with anti-CD4 MicroBeads before flow sorting. A BD FACSAria II was used to sort CD4+ T cells enriched from PBMCs of healthy donors according to marker expression. Surface staining used anti-KLRB1 clone 191B8, anti-KLRF1 clone 4A4.D10 and anti-KLRG1 clone REA261 antibodies from Miltenyi Biotec.

Reads for this sample came from an Illumina HiSeq 2500. To build sequencing libraries, a previously published PCR protocol was used to amplify the recombined TCRbeta locus. In the authors' own workflow: Reads whose average quality score was below 30 were removed, and the reads that remained were processed with IMSEQ. Clonotypes were defined by Vbeta gene, Jbeta gene and CDR3 amino acid sequence. Repertoire overlap between populations was quantified with the Morisita-Horn index computed on the top 100 expanded clones. Renyi diversity profiles, calculated on the top 100 expanded clones, were used to assess clonal diversity. TCRdb reprocessed the public reads and reports one entry per CDR3 protein sequence, without DNA. The V and J calls, along with clone size, are taken from TCRdb and not from the paper's own processing. The sample's records list approximately 1,000 distinct CDR3 sequences. The biggest ten clones account for around a quarter of the sample.

The sequence is built from TRBV7-2 and TRBJ2-1; TCRdb designates TRBD2, a call that cannot be tested without DNA. The sequence derives from a human donor in good health. The sequenced sample was memory CD4+ T cells from blood. The CDR3 loop reads CASSLGPGLAGEQFF.